A single sample is the source of the 24 T cell receptor beta chains below, sequenced in a study of Graves' ophthalmopathy and Graves' hyperthyroidism. Amplification from RNA transcripts yielded the TCR beta CDR3 regions. Amplification began with first-round RT-PCR using HTBI primers, then second-round multiplex PCR was performed. One entry per CDR3 protein, called by TCRdb with MiXCR from the multiplex PCR reads. The sample shows approximately 1.2 million distinct CDR3 sequences, about 35% of them seen only once. The specimen sequenced was peripheral blood or thyroid tissue (not recorded which). The receptors were sampled from an adult man with Graves' hyperthyroidism.

This clonotype was counted many times. Here the CDR3 DNA reads TGTGCCAGCAGCCACGGACTAGGGTACGAGCAGTACTTC. The encoded protein is CASSHGLGYEQYF. The chain recombines TRBV7-9 with TRBJ2-7, with 7 bases matching TRBD2. The CDR3 is 13 amino acids. Trimming at V came to 5 bases and at J to 4 bases, leaving 5 bases not matched to a gene. Germline V gene lookup returns CDR1 SEHNR and CDR2 FQNEAQ (reference sequence).

This clonotype was observed at least ten times. The CDR3 DNA sequence: TGTGCCAGCAGTTACTTGGGCAGAGTGGACACTGAAGCTTTCTTT. Translation gives CASSYLGRVDTEAFF. This sequence joins TRBV6-6 and TRBJ1-1; D gene ambiguous. With 1 base removed from V and 3 bases from J, the gap between germline ends came to 12 bases. CDR3 length: 15 amino acids. Per germline, CDR1 MNHNY and CDR2 SVGAGI (reference sequence).

This clonotype was picked up many times. This chain links TRBV20-1 with TRBJ1-5; TRBD1 aligns across 9 bases. V lost 8 bases and J lost 6; bases outside the gene matches: 5. This CDR3 is built from 12 residues. CDR1 and CDR2 (germline): DFQATT, SNEGSKA (reference sequence). The CDR3 region is CSTGTGLQPQHF. The CDR3 nucleotides are TGCAGTACCGGGACAGGGCTTCAGCCCCAGCATTTT.

Comments on this clonotype: At one end, the junction sequence differs from germline, possibly due to a read error. The J gene is TRBJ2-5, the V gene TRBV10-3, with 7 bases matching TRBD2. CDR1 and CDR2 from the germline V gene are ENHRY and SYGVKD. The CDR3 has 13 residues. CDR3 region: CTISPGLGETQYF. DNA for the CDR3: TGTACCATCAGTCCTGGACTAGGAGAGACCCAGTACTTC.

The chain recombines TRBV4-1 with TRBJ2-2, with 10 bases fitting TRBD1. With V trimmed by 8 bases and J by 4 bases, 16 bases remained unmatched. CDR3 size: 18 residues. Germline-derived CDR1 and CDR2 are MGHRA and YSYEKL. The CDR3 DNA sequence: TGCGCCAGCGCCCCAACTTCGGGACAGGGGTTTGGCACCGGGGAGCTGTTTTTT. Protein sequence: CASAPTSGQGFGTGELFF.

V is TRBV6-5 and J is TRBJ1-1; maybe TRBD1 (5 bases). This CDR3 region has 14 residues. V lost 2 bases and J lost 6, with 13 bases in between. From germline, CDR1 is MNHEY and CDR2 SVGAGI. The CDR3 spells CASSYIRWGAEAFF. CDR3 coding DNA: TGTGCCAGCAGTTACATCCGATGGGGCGCTGAAGCTTTCTTT.

The sample holds many counts of this clonotype. The J gene is TRBJ1-5, the V gene TRBV20-1, with TRBD1 as a possible D gene (5 bases). The CDR3 sequence is 14 residues long. V dropped 1 base and J dropped 6 bases, with 13 bases sitting between them. CDR1 is DFQATT and CDR2 is SNEGSKA in the germline V gene (reference sequence). CDR3 nucleotide sequence: TGCAGTGCTAGAGGGTTTATCGGGGGTCAGCCCCAGCATTTT. As protein: CSARGFIGGQPQHF.

V gene TRBV5-1 combines with J gene TRBJ1-2; TRBD1 might be the D (6 bases). Trimming left V 0 bases short and J 5 bases short, with 11 bases between. CDR3 size: 14 residues. Germline V CDR1 and CDR2: SGHRS, YFSETQ. CDR3: CASSLDGGPYGYTF. In DNA, the CDR3 is TGCGCCAGCAGCTTGGATGGGGGGCCGTATGGCTACACCTTC.

This clonotype came up many times. The V gene is TRBV4-1, the J gene TRBJ1-1; D gene unclear. Germline V gives CDR1 MGHRA, CDR2 YSYEKL. V was cut by 0 bases and J by 3 bases, with 8 bases left in between. The CDR3 consists of 14 residues. Here the CDR3 reads CASSQEEPDTEAFF. The CDR3 DNA reads TGCGCCAGCAGCCAAGAAGAGCCGGACACTGAAGCTTTCTTT.

This clonotype showed up many times. This chain joins TRBV6-5 and TRBJ2-7; 8 nucleotides agree with TRBD2. The CDR3 length is 15 residues. V gave up 6 bases and J gave up 0 bases; unmatched junction bases: 7. CDR1 is MNHEY, CDR2 SVGAGI, per germline. Here the CDR3 reads CASRPTSASSYEQYF. Here the CDR3 DNA reads TGTGCCAGCAGACCGACTAGCGCCAGCTCCTACGAGCAGTACTTC.

V gene TRBV2 combines with J gene TRBJ1-5; no definite D call. Trimming stripped 5 bases from V and 8 bases from J, with 16 bases between. The CDR3 covers 14 residues. CDR1 and CDR2 (germline): SNHLY, FYNNEI. CDR3 loop: CASSSGITGKPQHF. The CDR3 DNA sequence: TGTGCCAGCAGTTCAGGAATAACCGGGAAGCCCCAGCATTTT.

A few counts support this clonotype. The chain has TRBV5-6 and TRBJ1-6; 7 bases fit TRBD1. Germline-derived CDR1 and CDR2 are SGHDT and YYEEEE. The V gene end was trimmed by 2 bases and the J gene end by 3 bases; junction bases not matched to a gene: 8. This CDR3 has 17 amino acids. This CDR3 reads CASSFEADRFYNSPLHF. Written as DNA, the CDR3 is TGTGCCAGCAGCTTTGAGGCGGACAGGTTCTATAATTCACCCCTCCACTTT.

This rearrangement joins TRBV6-6 to TRBJ1-5; D remains ambiguous. Trimming took 4 bases from V and 6 from J, leaving 16 bases between them. Germline CDR1 is MNHNY and CDR2 is SVGAGI (reference sequence). CDR3 size: 15 residues. The CDR3 loop reads CASSSDPLWRQPQHF. The CDR3 DNA is TGTGCCAGCAGTTCGGACCCTCTTTGGCGTCAGCCCCAGCATTTT.

V gene TRBV4-3 combines with J gene TRBJ2-5; 7 bases line up with TRBD1. This CDR3 is built from 16 residues. The V gene's germline CDR1 is LGHNA and CDR2 YSLEER. After removal of 0 bases from V and 3 bases from J, the junction contained 7 bases not matched to a gene. CDR3 sequence reads: CASSQDLRTGEETQYF. The CDR3 DNA reads as TGCGCCAGCAGCCAAGATTTGCGGACAGGCGAAGAGACCCAGTACTTC.

This clonotype was found a few times. The chain combines TRBV27 with TRBJ1-2; D may be TRBD1 (5 bases). CDR1 and CDR2 from the germline V gene are MNHEY and SMNVEV (reference sequence). Trimming pared 8 bases from V and 3 bases from J, leaving 10 bases between. This CDR3 contains 12 residues. CDR3 bases: TGTGCCAGCGGCGAAGGGGACTATGGCTACACCTTC. Translation: CASGEGDYGYTF.

This clonotype came up once. This rearrangement joins TRBV10-3 to TRBJ1-5, with D perhaps TRBD1 (6 bases). Trimming removed 4 bases from V and 4 bases from J, with 17 bases in between. CDR1 ENHRY and CDR2 SYGVKD come from the germline V gene. The CDR3 runs to 16 residues. The CDR3 DNA reads as TGTGCCATCAGTGCGGTCGGGAGGGGGGGTAATCAGCCCCAGCATTTT. Its protein product is CAISAVGRGGNQPQHF.

On this clonotype: The conserved phenylalanine or tryptophan normally closing the CDR3 is absent here, so this likely arose from a read error. No DNA is shown, since the ends of the CDR3 on it are uncertain; the CDR3 is the one TCRdb lists. This chain connects TRBV7-9 to TRBJ1-1. The CDR3 contains 8 residues when both ends are counted. Per germline, CDR1 SEHNR and CDR2 FQNEAQ (reference sequence). CDR3 sequence: CASSPLGG.

The chain recombines TRBV28 with TRBJ1-2, with 9 bases fitting TRBD1. The germline CDR1 and CDR2 sequences are MDHEN and SYDVKM. The CDR3 has 14 residues. Trimming took 8 bases from V and 11 from J; bases not matched to a gene: 15. In DNA form, the CDR3 reads TGTGCCAGCCTTGGACAGGGGACGCTTCTTGGGTACACCTTC. Its translation is CASLGQGTLLGYTF.

This clonotype was counted ten times or more. V usage is TRBV4-3 and J usage is TRBJ2-5, with D unresolved. V shed 0 bases and J shed 3 bases, with 8 bases lying between them. CDR1 is LGHNA, CDR2 YSLEER, per germline. This CDR3 region has 14 residues. CDR3 in DNA: TGCGCCAGCAGCCAAGATCTCACAGAAGAGACCCAGTACTTC. This gives the protein CASSQDLTEETQYF.

This clonotype was seen ten or more times. The gene calls are TRBV19 and TRBJ1-1; D gene uncertain. Germline V gene sequence: CDR1 LNHDA, CDR2 SQIVND (reference sequence). This CDR3 has 12 residues. Trimming shortened V by 8 bases and J by 6 bases, and 13 bases separated the two germline ends. CDR3 protein: CASVRGRAEAFF. In DNA, the CDR3 is TGTGCCAGTGTGCGGGGAAGGGCTGAAGCTTTCTTT.

The chain combines TRBV4-1 with TRBJ2-5, with D hard to call. V was trimmed by 2 bases and J by 4 bases, leaving 8 bases between them. The CDR3 has 13 residues. The germline V gene encodes CDR1 MGHRA and CDR2 YSYEKL. CDR3 DNA: TGCGCCAGCAGCCAAACCCTGGGAGAGACCCAGTACTTC. This translates into CASSQTLGETQYF.

This clonotype was seen repeatedly, ten times or more. V is TRBV15 and J is TRBJ1-4; TRBD1 matches 9 bases. CDR1 and CDR2 from the germline V gene are LNHNV and YYDKDF (reference sequence). This CDR3 has 15 amino acids. V was clipped by 4 bases and J by 5 bases; unmatched bases: 5. The CDR3 loop reads CATSIRDRVNEKLFF. CDR3 in DNA: TGTGCCACCAGCATTCGGGACAGGGTGAATGAAAAACTGTTTTTT. Looking up the rest from reference TRBV15 and TRBJ1-4 gives the full variable domain: DAMVIQNPRYQVTQFGKPVTLSCSQTLNHNVMYWYQQKSSQAPKLLFHYYDKDFNNEADTPDNFQSRRPNTSFCFLDIRSPGLGDTAMYLCATSIRDRVNEKLFFGSGTQLSVL.

This clonotype showed up many times. The chain joins TRBV20-1 to TRBJ1-2; D is unclear. Germline V CDR1 and CDR2: DFQATT, SNEGSKA (reference sequence). This CDR3 comprises 14 residues. The germline V and J ends were trimmed by 0 bases and 4 bases, with 12 bases remaining between them. CDR3 loop: CSARDAPNGYGYTF. The CDR3 nucleotides are TGCAGTGCTAGAGATGCCCCTAACGGCTATGGCTACACCTTC.

This clonotype was seen many times. The V and J genes are TRBV11-2 and TRBJ2-2, with TRBD1 matching 9 bases. Germline V gene lookup returns CDR1 SGHAT and CDR2 FQNNGV. V was pared by 5 bases and J by 3 bases, with 4 bases of the junction left unmatched. This CDR3 is built from 15 residues. The chain's CDR3 is CASSTGQGYTGELFF. The CDR3, as DNA: TGTGCCAGCAGCACGGGACAGGGATACACCGGGGAGCTGTTTTTT.